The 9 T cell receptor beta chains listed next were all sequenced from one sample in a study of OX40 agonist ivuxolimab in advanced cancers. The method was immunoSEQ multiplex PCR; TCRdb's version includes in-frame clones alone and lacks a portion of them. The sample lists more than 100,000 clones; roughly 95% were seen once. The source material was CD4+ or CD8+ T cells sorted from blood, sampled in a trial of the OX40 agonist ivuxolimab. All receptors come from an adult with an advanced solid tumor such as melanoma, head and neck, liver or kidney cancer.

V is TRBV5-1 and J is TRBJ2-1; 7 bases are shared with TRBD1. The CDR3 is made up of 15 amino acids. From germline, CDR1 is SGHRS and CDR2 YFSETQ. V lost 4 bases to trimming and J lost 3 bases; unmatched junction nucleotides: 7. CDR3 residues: CASSAGQVGYNEQFF. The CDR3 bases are TGCGCCAGCAGCGCCGGACAGGTAGGCTACAATGAGCAGTTCTTC.

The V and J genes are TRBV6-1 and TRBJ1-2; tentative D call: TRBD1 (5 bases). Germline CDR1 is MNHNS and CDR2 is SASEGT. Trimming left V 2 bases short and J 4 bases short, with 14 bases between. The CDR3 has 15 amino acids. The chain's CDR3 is CASSELSGGGYGYTF. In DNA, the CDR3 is TGTGCCAGCAGTGAATTGTCTGGGGGTGGCTATGGCTACACCTTC.

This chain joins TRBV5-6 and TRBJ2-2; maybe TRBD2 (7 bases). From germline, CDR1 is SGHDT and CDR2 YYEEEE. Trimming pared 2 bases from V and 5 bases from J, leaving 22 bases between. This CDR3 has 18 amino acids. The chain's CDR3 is CASSFFVGGAVYTGELFF. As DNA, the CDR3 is TGTGCCAGCAGCTTTTTTGTTGGGGGGGCCGTATATACCGGGGAGCTGTTTTTT.

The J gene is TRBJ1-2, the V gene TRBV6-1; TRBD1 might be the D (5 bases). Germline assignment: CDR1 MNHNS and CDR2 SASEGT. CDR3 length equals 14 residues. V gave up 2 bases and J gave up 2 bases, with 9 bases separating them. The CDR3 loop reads CASSESGGNYGYTF. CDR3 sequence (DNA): TGTGCCAGCAGTGAATCGGGGGGGAACTATGGCTACACCTTC.

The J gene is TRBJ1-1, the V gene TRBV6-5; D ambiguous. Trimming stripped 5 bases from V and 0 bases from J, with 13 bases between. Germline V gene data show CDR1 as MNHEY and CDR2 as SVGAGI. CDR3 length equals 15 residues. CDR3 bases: TGTGCCAGCAGTCCCCTCGGCGTTATGAACACTGAAGCTTTCTTT. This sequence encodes CASSPLGVMNTEAFF.

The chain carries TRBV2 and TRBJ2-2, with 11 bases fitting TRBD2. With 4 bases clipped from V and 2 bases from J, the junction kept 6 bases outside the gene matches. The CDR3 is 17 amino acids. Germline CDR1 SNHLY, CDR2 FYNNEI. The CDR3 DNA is TGTGCCAGCAGTGGGTTAGCGGGGGGGCCAAACACCGGGGAGCTGTTTTTT. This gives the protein CASSGLAGGPNTGELFF.

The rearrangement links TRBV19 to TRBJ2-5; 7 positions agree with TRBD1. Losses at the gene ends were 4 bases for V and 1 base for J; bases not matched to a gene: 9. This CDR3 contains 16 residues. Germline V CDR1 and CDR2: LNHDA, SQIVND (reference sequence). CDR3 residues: CASSTLGTATQETQYF. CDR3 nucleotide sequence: TGTGCCAGTAGTACCTTAGGGACAGCGACCCAAGAGACCCAGTACTTC.

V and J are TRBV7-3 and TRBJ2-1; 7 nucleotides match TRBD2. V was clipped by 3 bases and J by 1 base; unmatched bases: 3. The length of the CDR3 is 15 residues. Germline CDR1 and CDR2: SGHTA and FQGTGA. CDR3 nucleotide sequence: TGTGCCAGCAGCTTGAGACTAGCTTCCTACAATGAGCAGTTCTTC. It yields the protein CASSLRLASYNEQFF.

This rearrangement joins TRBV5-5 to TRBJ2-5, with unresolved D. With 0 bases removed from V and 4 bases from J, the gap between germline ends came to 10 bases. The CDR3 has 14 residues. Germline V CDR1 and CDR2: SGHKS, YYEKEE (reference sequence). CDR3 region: CASSLATVRETQYF. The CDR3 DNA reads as TGTGCCAGCAGCTTGGCAACAGTTAGAGAGACCCAGTACTTC.